This T cell receptor (beta chain) was obtained from a study of T cell responses to AZD1222 COVID-19 vaccine. Some second doses came at about 4 weeks and others at about 12 weeks; these were pooled. Study-wide results and caveats: Reports indicate that nearly half of spike-specific TCRs are directed at unmutated variant regions. White British donors predominated, females outnumbered males, and clonal diversity was possibly underestimated.

Note on this clone: The target antigen is unknown.

Germline V gene sequence: CDR1 LGHNA, CDR2 YSLEER. The CDR3 covers 16 residues. Trimming took 0 bases from V and 5 from J, leaving 16 bases between them. TCRdb keeps only in-frame clones here, not all; method: immunoSEQ multiplex PCR. The top ten clones hold around 0.99% of a sample with over 150,000 clones, around nine tenths of them seen once. This sequence originates from an adult who received the AZD1222 COVID-19 vaccine. Source: peripheral blood, taken 28 days after the second AZD1222 dose. The chain employs TRBV4-3 and TRBJ1-2; D not resolved. The CDR3 bases are TGCGCCAGCAGCCAAGATCAGGCGGGAAGAGGATATGGCTACACCTTC. It codes for CASSQDQAGRGYGYTF.